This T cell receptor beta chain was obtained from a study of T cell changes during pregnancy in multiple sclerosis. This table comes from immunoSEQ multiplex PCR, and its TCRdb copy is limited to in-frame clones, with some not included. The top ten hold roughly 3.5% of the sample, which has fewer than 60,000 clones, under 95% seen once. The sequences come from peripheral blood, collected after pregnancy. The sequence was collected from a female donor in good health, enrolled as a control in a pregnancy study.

The CDR3 protein is CASSVWGGNQPQHF. The CDR3 DNA sequence: TGTGCCAGCAGTGTTTGGGGGGGGAATCAGCCCCAGCATTTT. V is TRBV6-1 and J is TRBJ1-5, with D maybe TRBD1 (5 bases). Germline V CDR1 and CDR2: MNHNS, SASEGT. Trimming took 4 bases from V and 4 from J, leaving 11 bases between them. The CDR3 consists of 14 residues.